The rows below give T cell receptor beta chains drawn from one sample of a study of radiotherapy plus CTLA-4 blockade in lung cancer. TCRdb's copy holds only in-frame clones and misses some; the assay was immunoSEQ multiplex PCR. The sample holds about 45,000 clones, around 70% seen once. Sequenced here: peripheral blood, sampled from a patient treated with radiotherapy plus ipilimumab. The receptors originated from a human donor with non-small cell lung cancer who had a partial response to radiotherapy plus ipilimumab. CDR3s include the opening cysteine and the closing phenylalanine or tryptophan. A D gene is named only where the DNA matches it firmly.

V	D	J	DNA	CDR3
TRBV4-2	TRBD2	TRBJ2-3	TGTGCCAGCAGCTCTAGCGGGGCCTCAGATACGCAGTATTTT	CASSSSGASDTQYF
TRBV19	TRBD1	TRBJ2-3	TGTGCCAGTAGTATCCCAACAGGGGGCCTGTCTGATACGCAGTATTTT	CASSIPTGGLSDTQYF
TRBV18	.	TRBJ2-3	TGTGCCAGCTCCGGGGGTACAGATACGCAGTATTTT	CASSGGTDTQYF
TRBV7-3	.	TRBJ1-6	TGTGCCAGCAGTCTCCTCGGAATCGGGTCACCCCTCCACTTT	CASSLLGIGSPLHF
TRBV7-9	TRBD1	TRBJ1-4	TGTGCCAGCAGCTTAGCGCTAAGGTGGCAGGGGGACGAAAAACTGTTTTTT	CASSLALRWQGDEKLFF
TRBV5-4	.	TRBJ1-1	TGTGCCAGCAGCTTGGGTACTACAGGGAACACTGAAGCTTTCTTT	CASSLGTTGNTEAFF
TRBV27	TRBD1	TRBJ2-7	TGTGCCAGCAGTTTACGGCAGGGGGACTACGAGCAGTACTTC	CASSLRQGDYEQYF
TRBV7-8	TRBD1	TRBJ1-2	TGTGCCAGCAGCTTAGTTACGGGACAGGGGAATGGCTACACCTTC	CASSLVTGQGNGYTF
TRBV7-3	TRBD2	TRBJ2-1	TGTGCCAGCAGCGCGGGACTAGCGGGAGTCAATGAGCAGTTCTTC	CASSAGLAGVNEQFF
TRBV6-5	.	TRBJ2-7	TGTGCCAGCACTTCACCGTCGGCCTACGAGCAGTACTTC	CASTSPSAYEQYF
TRBV5-6	TRBD1	TRBJ2-3	TGTGCCAGCAGTTCCGCCGCAGGGGGTCCAGATACGCAGTATTTT	CASSSAAGGPDTQYF
TRBV5-1	TRBD1	TRBJ2-2	TGCGCCAGCAGCTTGCCCCCGGGACAGGGTGGCACCGGGGAGCTGTTTTTT	CASSLPPGQGGTGELFF